This T cell receptor beta chain was captured by sequencing in a study of resident and recirculating memory T cells in vitiligo. Per germline, CDR1 SGHRS and CDR2 YFSETQ. V gave up 4 bases and J gave up 3 bases; unmatched junction bases: 14. The CDR3 totals 18 residues. Some clones are missing from TCRdb's copy, which holds only in-frame ones; the method was immunoSEQ multiplex PCR. The sample records 72,000 or so clones, 90% to 95% being singletons. The source material was blood. The clonotype originates from a male donor with vitiligo. The genes are TRBV5-1 and TRBJ2-2, with TRBD2 matching 8 bases. CDR3 region: CASSTYGGVTAHTGELFF. Here the CDR3 DNA reads TGCGCCAGCAGCACCTACGGGGGGGTTACAGCCCACACCGGGGAGCTGTTTTTT.